One and the same sample provided the 15 T cell receptor beta chains below, sequenced in a study of blood T cell repertoires in COVID-19. Clones were read by immunoSEQ multiplex PCR, and TCRdb kept only the in-frame ones, dropping some. The profile shows about 250,000 clones, around 84% of them singletons. The material sequenced was PBMCs or T cells enriched from blood (not recorded which). These receptors came from a man aged 18 to 30 who had recovered from COVID-19.

The chain has TRBV5-5 and TRBJ1-2; D uncertain. V shed 3 bases and J shed 3 bases, with 6 bases lying between them. Germline loops: CDR1 SGHKS, CDR2 YYEKEE (reference sequence). The CDR3 loop spans 12 amino acids. The CDR3 bases are TGTGCCAGCAGCTGGGAGTACTATGGCTACACCTTC. Translating gives CASSWEYYGYTF.

This clone was counted only a few times. The chain joins TRBV10-3 to TRBJ2-1; TRBD2 matches at 8 bases. This CDR3 has 19 amino acids. Trimming removed 0 bases from V and 2 bases from J; junction bases left unmatched: 12. Germline V gene lookup returns CDR1 ENHRY and CDR2 SYGVKD. The CDR3 reads CAISESPLAGWKPYNEQFF. CDR3 bases: TGTGCCATCAGTGAGTCGCCGTTAGCGGGATGGAAGCCCTACAATGAGCAGTTCTTC.

The chain combines TRBV4-1 with TRBJ2-1; TRBD1 agrees at 8 bases. The CDR3 consists of 16 residues. The J segment lost 0 bases and the V segment lost 3 bases, leaving 4 bases of the junction unmatched. Germline V CDR1 and CDR2: MGHRA, YSYEKL. CDR3 in amino acids: CASSQLTGGSYNEQFF. For the CDR3, the DNA is TGCGCCAGCAGCCAGCTCACAGGGGGCTCCTACAATGAGCAGTTCTTC.

The chain uses TRBV19 and TRBJ2-1; 9 bases are shared with TRBD2. CDR1 is LNHDA and CDR2 is SQIVND in the germline V gene (reference sequence). The V gene end was trimmed by 8 bases and the J gene end by 1 base; junction bases not matched to a gene: 21. The CDR3 runs 20 residues. CDR3 residues: CASGRDPYAGGFQSYNEQFF. The CDR3, as DNA: TGTGCCAGTGGGCGCGACCCCTATGCGGGGGGGTTTCAGTCCTACAATGAGCAGTTCTTC.

This chain uses TRBV6-5 with TRBJ1-3, with a possible D match to TRBD1 (6 bases). This CDR3 spans 15 amino acids. Per germline, CDR1 MNHEY and CDR2 SVGAGI. V was clipped by 5 bases and J by 0 bases, with 11 bases between them. Written as DNA, the CDR3 is TGTGCCAGCAGTCTTACAGGGTACTCTGGAAACACCATATATTTT. This codes for CASSLTGYSGNTIYF.

The CDR3: CASSWSPRSYNSPLHF. The CDR3 region has the DNA TGTGCCAGTAGTTGGTCCCCGCGCTCCTATAATTCACCCCTCCACTTT. The rearrangement links TRBV19 to TRBJ1-6; D gene uncertain. This CDR3 spans 16 amino acids. The V gene's germline CDR1 is LNHDA and CDR2 SQIVND (reference sequence). V was cut by 5 bases and J by 0 bases, with 11 bases left in between.

V gene TRBV7-2 combines with J gene TRBJ2-3; 10 nucleotides align to TRBD2. Unmatched junction bases numbered 11, after V lost 6 bases and J lost 5 bases. Germline loops: CDR1 SGHTA, CDR2 FQGNSA. The CDR3 runs to 16 residues. CDR3: CASSRRVAGGRDTQYF. Here the CDR3 DNA reads TGTGCCAGCAGTCGACGGGTAGCGGGGGGCCGAGATACGCAGTATTTT.

To note about this clone: Since a much larger clone is just one base distant, this may be a read error. The CDR3 loop reads CASSRTSGSTDTQYF. The CDR3 DNA follows: TGTGCCAGCAGTCGGACTAGCGGGAGCACAGATACGCAGTATTTT. The chain is built from TRBV27 and TRBJ2-3; 11 positions match TRBD2. Germline V gene sequence: CDR1 MNHEY, CDR2 SMNVEV (reference sequence). With V trimmed by 5 bases and J by 0 bases, 1 base remained unmatched. CDR3 length: 15 residues.

This chain joins TRBV6-1 and TRBJ2-7; maybe TRBD2 (6 bases). The germline V gene encodes CDR1 MNHNS and CDR2 SASEGT. The CDR3 length is 14 residues. The germline V and J ends were trimmed by 3 bases and 2 bases, with 11 bases remaining between them. CDR3 region: CASSEGGTAYEQYF. CDR3 nucleotides: TGTGCCAGCAGTGAGGGCGGGACGGCCTACGAGCAGTACTTC.

This clone was recorded once. V gene TRBV7-9 combines with J gene TRBJ1-4; TRBD1 aligns across 10 bases. The CDR3 has 16 residues. Germline V gives CDR1 SEHNR, CDR2 FQNEAQ (reference sequence). V was pared by 5 bases and J by 8 bases, with 11 bases of the junction left unmatched. The DNA for the CDR3 is TGTGCCAGCAGCCTCGGGACAGGGGCTGTCGGCGAAAAACTGTTTTTT. Amino acids: CASSLGTGAVGEKLFF. The full variable domain, with the rest looked up from reference TRBV7-9 and TRBJ1-4, is DTGVSQNPRHKITKRGQNVTFRCDPISEHNRLYWYRQTLGQGPEFLTYFQNEAQLEKSRLLSDRFSAERPKGSFSTLEIQRTEQGDSAMYLCASSLGTGAVGEKLFFGSGTQLSVL.

The chain links TRBV4-1 to TRBJ2-4; D is possibly TRBD1 (6 bases). This CDR3 contains 14 residues. CDR1 and CDR2 from the germline V gene are MGHRA and YSYEKL. V was pared by 1 base and J by 7 bases, with 11 bases between. CDR3 amino acids: CASSQGGRRNIQYF. In nucleotides, the CDR3 is TGCGCCAGCAGCCAAGGGGGGCGCAGGAACATTCAGTACTTC.

V is TRBV29-1 and J is TRBJ1-5, with TRBD1 matching over 7 bases. This CDR3 comprises 12 residues. The junction had 10 bases not matched to a gene; V was cut back by 6 bases and J by 11 bases. Per germline, CDR1 SQVTM and CDR2 ANQGSEA. The CDR3 nucleotides are TGCAGCGTACGGGACAGTTCATCGACCCAGCATTTT. This encodes CSVRDSSSTQHF. Complete variable domain (other parts from reference TRBV29-1 and TRBJ1-5): SAVISQKPSRDICQRGTSLTIQCQVDSQVTMMFWYRQQPGQSLTLIATANQGSEATYESGFVIDKFPISRPNLTFSTLTVSNMSPEDSSIYLCSVRDSSSTQHFGDGTRLSIL.

This chain uses TRBV7-9 with TRBJ1-3; no firm D call. Germline CDR1 and CDR2: SEHNR and FQNEAQ (reference sequence). The CDR3 consists of 14 residues. V was cut by 5 bases and J by 0 bases, with 8 bases left in between. Here the CDR3 reads CASSPVNSGNTIYF. The CDR3 nucleotides read TGTGCCAGCAGCCCCGTTAACTCTGGAAACACCATATATTTT.

This chain connects TRBV4-2 to TRBJ1-1; D not certain. The ends were cut back, 1 base at V and 11 bases at J, with 17 bases in the middle. Germline V gives CDR1 LGHNA, CDR2 YNFKEQ. This CDR3 has 14 residues. The CDR3 spells CASSQVEGFTLAFF. For the CDR3, the DNA is TGTGCCAGCAGCCAAGTTGAGGGTTTTACCTTGGCTTTCTTT.

The V gene is TRBV5-1, the J gene TRBJ1-4, with 7 bases matching TRBD1. The CDR3 extends over 14 amino acids. Germline V gives CDR1 SGHRS, CDR2 YFSETQ. V lost 2 bases, J lost 5 bases, and 3 bases stayed unmatched. This chain's CDR3 is CASSFDRVNEKLFF. CDR3 DNA: TGCGCCAGCAGCTTCGACAGGGTCAATGAAAAACTGTTTTTT.